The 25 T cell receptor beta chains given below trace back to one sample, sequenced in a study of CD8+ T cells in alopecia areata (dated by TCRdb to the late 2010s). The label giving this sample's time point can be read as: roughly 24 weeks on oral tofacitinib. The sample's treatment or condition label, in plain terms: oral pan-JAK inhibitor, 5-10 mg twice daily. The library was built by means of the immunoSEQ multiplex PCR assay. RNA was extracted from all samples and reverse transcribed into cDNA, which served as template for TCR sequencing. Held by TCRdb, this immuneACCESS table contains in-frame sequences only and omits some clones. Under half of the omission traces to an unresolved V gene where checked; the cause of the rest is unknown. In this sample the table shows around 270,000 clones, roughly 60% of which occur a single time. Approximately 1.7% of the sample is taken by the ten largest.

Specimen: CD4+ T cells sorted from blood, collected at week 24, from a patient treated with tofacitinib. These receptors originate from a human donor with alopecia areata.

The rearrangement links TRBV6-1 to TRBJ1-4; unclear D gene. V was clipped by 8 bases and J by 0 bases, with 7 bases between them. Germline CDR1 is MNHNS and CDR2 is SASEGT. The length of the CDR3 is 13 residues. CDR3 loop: CASLRSTNEKLFF. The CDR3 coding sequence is TGTGCCAGCCTCAGATCAACTAATGAAAAACTGTTTTTT.

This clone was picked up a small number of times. In nucleotides, the CDR3 is TGCGCCAGCAGCCCTCCCAGAGGGCGAAAGGGCTACACCTTC. It translates to CASSPPRGRKGYTF. The V gene is TRBV4-1, the J gene TRBJ1-2; D is unresolved. Germline V gene data show CDR1 as MGHRA and CDR2 as YSYEKL. V was trimmed by 4 bases and J by 8 bases, leaving 17 bases between them. The CDR3 consists of 14 residues.

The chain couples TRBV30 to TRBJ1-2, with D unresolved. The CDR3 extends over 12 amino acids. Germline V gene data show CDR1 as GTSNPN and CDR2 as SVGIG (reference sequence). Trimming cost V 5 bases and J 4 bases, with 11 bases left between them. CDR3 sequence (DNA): TGTGCCTGGGCCGGTACGGGCTATGGCTACACCTTC. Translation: CAWAGTGYGYTF.

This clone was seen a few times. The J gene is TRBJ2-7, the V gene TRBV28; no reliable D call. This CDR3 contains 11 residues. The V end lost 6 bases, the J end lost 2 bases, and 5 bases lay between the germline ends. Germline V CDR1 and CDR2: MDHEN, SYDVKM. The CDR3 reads CASRSAYEQYF. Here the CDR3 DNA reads TGTGCCAGCAGATCCGCCTACGAGCAGTACTTC.

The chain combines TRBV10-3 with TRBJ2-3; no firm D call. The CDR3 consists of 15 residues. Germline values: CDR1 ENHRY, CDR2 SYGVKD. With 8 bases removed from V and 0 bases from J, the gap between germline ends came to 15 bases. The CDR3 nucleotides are TGTGCCATCCGGGCAGGACCTTCTAGCACAGATACGCAGTATTTT. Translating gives CAIRAGPSSTDTQYF.

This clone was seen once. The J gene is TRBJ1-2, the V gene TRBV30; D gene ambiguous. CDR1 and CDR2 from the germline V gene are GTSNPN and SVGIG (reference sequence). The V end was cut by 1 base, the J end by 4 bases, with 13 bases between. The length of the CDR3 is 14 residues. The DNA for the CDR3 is TGTGCCTGGAGTGCCCGAGGATCCGGCTATGGCTACACCTTC. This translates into CAWSARGSGYGYTF.

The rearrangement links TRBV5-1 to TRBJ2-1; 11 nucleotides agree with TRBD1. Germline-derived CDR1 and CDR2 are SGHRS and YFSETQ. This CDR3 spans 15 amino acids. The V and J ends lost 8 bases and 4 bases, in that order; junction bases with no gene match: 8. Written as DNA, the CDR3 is TGCGCCAGTATAAGGGGACAGGGGGGTTACAATGAGCAGTTCTTC. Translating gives CASIRGQGGYNEQFF.

DNA of the CDR3: TGTGCCAGCAGTTACTCTGGTCGCACAGATACGCAGTATTTT. As protein: CASSYSGRTDTQYF. This chain joins TRBV6-5 and TRBJ2-3; D is unclear. The CDR3 extends over 14 amino acids. CDR1 is MNHEY and CDR2 is SVGAGI in the germline V gene. Trimming removed 0 bases from V and 1 base from J, with 5 bases in between.

The chain's CDR3 is CASSLAGGYNEQFF. The CDR3 bases are TGTGCCAGCAGCTTAGCGGGGGGATACAATGAGCAGTTCTTC. The rearrangement uses TRBV7-9 and TRBJ2-1, with D perhaps TRBD2 (6 bases). Germline CDR1 reads SEHNR; CDR2 reads FQNEAQ (reference sequence). CDR3 size: 14 residues. V dropped 0 bases and J dropped 4 bases, with 7 bases sitting between them.

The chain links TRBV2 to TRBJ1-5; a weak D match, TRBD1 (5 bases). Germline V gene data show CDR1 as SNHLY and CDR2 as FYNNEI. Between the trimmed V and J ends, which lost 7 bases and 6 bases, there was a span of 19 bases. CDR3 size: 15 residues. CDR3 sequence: CASTTDRAGGQPQHF. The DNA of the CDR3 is TGTGCCAGCACTACGGACCGGGCGGGGGGTCAGCCCCAGCATTTT. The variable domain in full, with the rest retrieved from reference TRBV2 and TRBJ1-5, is EPEVTQTPSHQVTQMGQEVILRCVPISNHLYFYWYRQILGQKVEFLVSFYNNEISEKSEIFDDQFSVERPDGSNFTLKIRSTKLEDSAMYFCASTTDRAGGQPQHFGDGTRLSIL.

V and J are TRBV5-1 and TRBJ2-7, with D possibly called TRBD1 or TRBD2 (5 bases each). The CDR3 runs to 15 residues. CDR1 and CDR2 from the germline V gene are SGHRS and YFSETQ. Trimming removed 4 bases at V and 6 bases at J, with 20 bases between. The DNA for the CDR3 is TGCGCCAGCAGCCCCCAAGGGACCTCGGGTGGCGAGCAGTACTTC. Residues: CASSPQGTSGGEQYF.

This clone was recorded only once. The CDR3 is CASSPRGQGYFDYGYTF. The CDR3 DNA sequence: TGTGCCAGCTCACCCCGGGGACAGGGCTATTTCGACTATGGCTACACCTTC. The chain recombines TRBV18 with TRBJ1-2; 9 nucleotides agree with TRBD1. V dropped 3 bases and J dropped 3; count of bases not matched to a gene: 11. CDR1 KGHSH and CDR2 LQKENI come from the germline V gene. The CDR3 consists of 17 residues. Complete variable domain (other parts from reference TRBV18 and TRBJ1-2): NAGVMQNPRHLVRRRGQEARLRCSPMKGHSHVYWYRQLPEEGLKFMVYLQKENIIDESGMPKERFSAEFPKEGPSILRIQQVVRGDSAAYFCASSPRGQGYFDYGYTFGSGTRLTVV.

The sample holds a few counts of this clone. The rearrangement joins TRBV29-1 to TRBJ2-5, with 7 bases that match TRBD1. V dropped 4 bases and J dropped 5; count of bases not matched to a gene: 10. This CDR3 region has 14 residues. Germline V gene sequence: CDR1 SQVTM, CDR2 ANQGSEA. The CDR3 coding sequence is TGCAGCGTTGCCCTACGAAGGGGGCTTGAGACCCAGTACTTC. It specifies CSVALRRGLETQYF.

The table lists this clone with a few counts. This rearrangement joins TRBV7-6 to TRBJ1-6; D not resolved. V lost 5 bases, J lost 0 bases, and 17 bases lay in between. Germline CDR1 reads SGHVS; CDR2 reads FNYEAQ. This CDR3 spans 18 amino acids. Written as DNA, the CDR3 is TGTGCCAGCAGCCCCACCGGGGTCAGGTCCTCCTATAATTCACCCCTCCACTTT. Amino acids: CASSPTGVRSSYNSPLHF.

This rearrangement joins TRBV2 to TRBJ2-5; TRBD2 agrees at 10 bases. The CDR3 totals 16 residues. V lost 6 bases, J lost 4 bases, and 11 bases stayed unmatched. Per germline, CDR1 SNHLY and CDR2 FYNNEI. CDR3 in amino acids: CASSPFRTSGGETQYF. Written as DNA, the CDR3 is TGTGCCAGCAGCCCCTTTCGGACTAGCGGCGGAGAGACCCAGTACTTC.

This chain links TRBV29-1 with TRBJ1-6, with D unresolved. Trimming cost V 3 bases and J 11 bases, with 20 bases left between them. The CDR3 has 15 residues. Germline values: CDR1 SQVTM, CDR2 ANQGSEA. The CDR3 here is CSVEDWPGLGAPLHF. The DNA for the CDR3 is TGCAGCGTTGAGGATTGGCCAGGCCTTGGGGCACCCCTCCACTTT.

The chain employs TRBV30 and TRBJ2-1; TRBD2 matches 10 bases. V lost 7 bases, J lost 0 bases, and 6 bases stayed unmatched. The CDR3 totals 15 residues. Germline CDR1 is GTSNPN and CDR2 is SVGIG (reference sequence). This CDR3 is CASHSGGLSYNEQFF. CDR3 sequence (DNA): TGTGCCTCTCATAGCGGGGGGCTCTCCTACAATGAGCAGTTCTTC. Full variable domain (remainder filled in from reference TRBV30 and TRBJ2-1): SQTIHQWPATLVQPVGSPLSLECTVEGTSNPNLYWYRQAAGRGLQLLFYSVGIGQISSEVPQNLSASRPQDRQFILSSKKLLLSDSGFYLCASHSGGLSYNEQFFGPGTRLTVL.

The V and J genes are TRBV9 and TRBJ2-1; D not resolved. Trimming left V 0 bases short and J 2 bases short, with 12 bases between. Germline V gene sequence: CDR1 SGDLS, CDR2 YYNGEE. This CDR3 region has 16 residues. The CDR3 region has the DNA TGTGCCAGCAGCGTAGGAATAGGGAACCCCTACAATGAGCAGTTCTTC. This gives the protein CASSVGIGNPYNEQFF.

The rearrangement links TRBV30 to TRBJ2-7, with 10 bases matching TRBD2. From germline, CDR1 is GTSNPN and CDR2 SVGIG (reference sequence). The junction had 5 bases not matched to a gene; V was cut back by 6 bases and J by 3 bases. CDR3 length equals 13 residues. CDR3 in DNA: TGTGCCTGTCAGCTAGCGGGGGTCTACGAGCAGTACTTC. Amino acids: CACQLAGVYEQYF.

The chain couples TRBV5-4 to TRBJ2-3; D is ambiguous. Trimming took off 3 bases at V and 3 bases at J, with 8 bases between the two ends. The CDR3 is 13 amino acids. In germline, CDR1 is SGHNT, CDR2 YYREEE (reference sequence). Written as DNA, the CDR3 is TGTGCCAGCAGCTACCAGCAAACAGATACGCAGTATTTT. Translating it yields CASSYQQTDTQYF. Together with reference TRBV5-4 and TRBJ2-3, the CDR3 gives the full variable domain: ETGVTQSPTHLIKTRGQQVTLRCSSQSGHNTVSWYQQALGQGPQFIFQYYREEENGRGNFPPRFSGLQFPNYSSELNVNALELDDSALYLCASSYQQTDTQYFGPGTRLTVL.

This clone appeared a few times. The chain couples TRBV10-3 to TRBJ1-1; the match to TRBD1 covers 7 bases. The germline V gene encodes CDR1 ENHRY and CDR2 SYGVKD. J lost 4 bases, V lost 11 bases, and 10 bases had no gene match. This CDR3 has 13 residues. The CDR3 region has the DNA TGTGCCTCCCGAACAGGGGACGGCACTGAAGCTTTCTTT. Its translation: CASRTGDGTEAFF.

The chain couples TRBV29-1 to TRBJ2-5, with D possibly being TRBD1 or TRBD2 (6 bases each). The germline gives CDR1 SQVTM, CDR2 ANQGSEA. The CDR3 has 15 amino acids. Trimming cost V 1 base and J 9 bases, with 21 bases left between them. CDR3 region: CSVEVRTADPGAQYF. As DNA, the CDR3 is TGCAGCGTTGAAGTCCGGACAGCTGACCCGGGGGCCCAGTACTTC.

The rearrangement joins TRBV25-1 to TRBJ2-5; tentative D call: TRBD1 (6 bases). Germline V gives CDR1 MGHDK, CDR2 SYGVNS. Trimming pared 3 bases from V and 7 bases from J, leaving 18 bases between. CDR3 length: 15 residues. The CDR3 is CASSDPRGPGWTQYF. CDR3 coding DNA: TGTGCCAGCAGTGACCCCAGGGGACCCGGTTGGACCCAGTACTTC.

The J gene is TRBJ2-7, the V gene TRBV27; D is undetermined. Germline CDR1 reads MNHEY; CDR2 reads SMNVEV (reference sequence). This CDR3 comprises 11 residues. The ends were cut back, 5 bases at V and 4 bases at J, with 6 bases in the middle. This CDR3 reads CASSTWYEQYF. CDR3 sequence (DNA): TGTGCCAGCAGTACTTGGTACGAGCAGTACTTC.

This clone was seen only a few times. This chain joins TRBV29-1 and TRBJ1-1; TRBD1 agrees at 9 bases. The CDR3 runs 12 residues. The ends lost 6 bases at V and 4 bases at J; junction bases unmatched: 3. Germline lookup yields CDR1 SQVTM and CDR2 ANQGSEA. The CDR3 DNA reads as TGCAGCGTATCGGACAGGGGCACTGAAGCTTTCTTT. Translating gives CSVSDRGTEAFF.